Below are 6 T cell receptor beta chains sequenced from a single sample in a study of T cell responses to AZD1222 COVID-19 vaccine (dated by TCRdb to about 2021). The library was obtained by the immunoSEQ multiplex PCR assay. The table comes from immuneACCESS by way of TCRdb, which keeps in-frame sequences with V and J called. Part of the clones is missing from these tables; in studies checked, under half for an unresolved V gene and the rest for unknown reasons. The sample table records 110,000 to 150,000 clones; more than 85% of these occur just once. Of the sample, 7.5% to 9.5% falls within the top ten clones. In the paper's terms, the time point label means: baseline before first vaccination. Sequencing used peripheral blood, obtained on day 0 of AZD1222 vaccination. Source of these receptors: an adult in good health.

The chain carries TRBV28 and TRBJ1-1, with D unclear. The V end was cut by 7 bases, the J end by 6 bases, with 18 bases between. The CDR3 covers 14 residues. Germline V gene lookup returns CDR1 MDHEN and CDR2 SYDVKM. CDR3 in amino acids: CASTPVLPGPEAFF. The CDR3 region has the DNA TGTGCCAGCACGCCAGTCCTTCCGGGCCCTGAAGCTTTCTTT.

The gene calls are TRBV28 and TRBJ1-2; 8 bases fit TRBD1. CDR1 and CDR2 (germline): MDHEN, SYDVKM. Trimming took 5 bases from V and 5 from J; bases not matched to a gene: 10. This CDR3 contains 15 residues. The CDR3 spells CASSRAPDRVYGYTF. CDR3 DNA sequence: TGTGCCAGCAGTCGTGCCCCGGACAGGGTATATGGCTACACCTTC.

The rearrangement links TRBV5-1 to TRBJ1-5; D unresolved. The germline V gene has CDR1 SGHRS and CDR2 YFSETQ. The CDR3 is made up of 13 amino acids. V shed 0 bases and J shed 7 bases, with 8 bases lying between them. CDR3 protein: CASSLDGGQPQHF. CDR3 nucleotides: TGCGCCAGCAGCTTGGATGGAGGACAGCCCCAGCATTTT.

The chain has TRBV7-8 and TRBJ1-1, with D uncertain. The V gene's germline CDR1 is SGHVS and CDR2 FQNEAQ. The germline V and J ends were trimmed by 4 bases and 0 bases, with 9 bases remaining between them. The CDR3 extends over 14 amino acids. DNA of the CDR3: TGTGCCAGCAGCTACCTGAGGGTGAACACTGAAGCTTTCTTT. Its protein product is CASSYLRVNTEAFF.

The chain couples TRBV7-2 to TRBJ2-7; 12 bases line up with TRBD2. J gave up 7 bases and V 4 bases, and 11 bases lay outside the gene matches. CDR3 length equals 16 residues. CDR1 SGHTA and CDR2 FQGNSA come from the germline V gene. CDR3 in amino acids: CASSWPSGGAVGEQYF. In nucleotides, the CDR3 is TGTGCCAGCAGCTGGCCTAGCGGGGGGGCCGTCGGGGAGCAGTACTTC.

This chain connects TRBV28 to TRBJ1-1; the D is unclear. Per germline, CDR1 MDHEN and CDR2 SYDVKM. V gave up 8 bases and J gave up 10 bases, with 14 bases separating them. The CDR3 consists of 11 residues. CDR3 nucleotide sequence: TGTGCCAGCGAGGTTATCGGAGTAGCTTTCTTT. Amino acid sequence: CASEVIGVAFF.